This passage covers 15 T cell receptor beta chains from one sample sequenced in a study of beta chain features in type 1 diabetes. Expressed TCRB transcripts were sequenced, since all the RNA that had been isolated was reverse transcribed. Some clones are missing from TCRdb's copy, which holds only in-frame ones; the method was immunoSEQ multiplex PCR. This table holds some 360,000 clones, about 18% found once. The sample was naive CD4+ T cells from blood. Source of these receptors: a young woman in good health.

The chain uses TRBV30 and TRBJ1-4; possible D gene TRBD1, 6 bases. The germline V and J ends were trimmed by 3 bases and 5 bases, with 10 bases remaining between them. There are 13 residues in the CDR3. CDR1 and CDR2 from the germline V gene are GTSNPN and SVGIG (reference sequence). CDR3 sequence: CAWREGGNEKLFF. The CDR3 nucleotides are TGTGCCTGGAGAGAGGGGGGGAATGAAAAACTGTTTTTT.

V and J are TRBV18 and TRBJ1-5, with 8 bases fitting TRBD1. The V gene's germline CDR1 is KGHSH and CDR2 LQKENI. The trim removed 6 bases at V and 6 bases at J, leaving 4 bases unmatched. This CDR3 comprises 13 residues. CDR3 loop: CASSSDRAQPQHF. DNA of the CDR3: TGTGCCAGCTCTTCGGACAGGGCTCAGCCCCAGCATTTT.

There are a few counts of this clone. The chain recombines TRBV4-1 with TRBJ1-2; 8 nucleotides line up with TRBD1. Germline lookup yields CDR1 MGHRA and CDR2 YSYEKL. With 3 bases clipped from V and 2 bases from J, the junction kept 5 bases outside the gene matches. The CDR3 is 15 amino acids. CDR3 amino acids: CASSQPGTGNYGYTF. CDR3 bases: TGCGCCAGCAGCCAGCCCGGGACAGGAAACTATGGCTACACCTTC.

The chain joins TRBV7-2 to TRBJ1-2; 11 nucleotides line up with TRBD1. After removal of 2 bases from V and 6 bases from J, the junction contained 5 bases not matched to a gene. The CDR3 covers 15 residues. Germline CDR1 is SGHTA and CDR2 is FQGNSA. The CDR3 nucleotides read TGTGCCAGCAGCTTACCAGGACAGGGGGCGAATGGCTACACCTTC. It codes for CASSLPGQGANGYTF.

J is TRBJ1-4 and V is TRBV7-9; 7 bases map to TRBD1. CDR1 and CDR2 from the germline V gene are SEHNR and FQNEAQ (reference sequence). Trimming took 4 bases from V and 4 from J; bases not matched to a gene: 6. The CDR3 covers 15 residues. The CDR3 DNA reads TGTGCCAGCAGCTCCGGACAGGCTGGTAATGAAAAACTGTTTTTT. This gives the protein CASSSGQAGNEKLFF. Supplemented by reference TRBV7-9 and TRBJ1-4, the full variable domain reads DTGVSQNPRHKITKRGQNVTFRCDPISEHNRLYWYRQTLGQGPEFLTYFQNEAQLEKSRLLSDRFSAERPKGSFSTLEIQRTEQGDSAMYLCASSSGQAGNEKLFFGSGTQLSVL.

This clone was picked up a small number of times. V is TRBV29-1 and J is TRBJ2-2; D call uncertain. The germline V gene has CDR1 SQVTM and CDR2 ANQGSEA. V was cut by 0 bases and J by 4 bases, with 15 bases left in between. The CDR3 spans 16 residues. Here the CDR3 DNA reads TGCAGCGTTGAAGATTCCCCGCGTAGTGGCACCGGGGAGCTGTTTTTT. Amino acids: CSVEDSPRSGTGELFF.

Concerning this clone itself: Other DNA sequences in this specimen translate into the identical CDR3. The genes are TRBV5-1 and TRBJ2-5; D gene uncertain. The germline CDR1 and CDR2 sequences are SGHRS and YFSETQ. V lost 1 base and J lost 2, with 3 bases in between. The CDR3 is 12 amino acids. CDR3 sequence (DNA): TGCGCCAGCAGCTTGTCACAAGAGACCCAGTACTTC. Protein sequence: CASSLSQETQYF. Full variable domain (missing parts from reference TRBV5-1 and TRBJ2-5): KAGVTQTPRYLIKTRGQQVTLSCSPISGHRSVSWYQQTPGQGLQFLFEYFSETQRNKGNFPGRFSGRQFSNSRSEMNVSTLELGDSALYLCASSLSQETQYFGPGTRLLVL.

The chain couples TRBV2 to TRBJ1-1; D is ambiguous. V dropped 4 bases and J dropped 5 bases, with 11 bases sitting between them. The CDR3 sequence is 13 residues long. The germline CDR1 and CDR2 sequences are SNHLY and FYNNEI. DNA of the CDR3: TGTGCCAGCAGTGGAACGGGAAGAACTGAAGCTTTCTTT. It is translated as CASSGTGRTEAFF.

The V and J genes are TRBV5-1 and TRBJ2-3, with D perhaps TRBD2 (5 bases). V gave up 4 bases and J gave up 4 bases, with 13 bases separating them. Germline assignment: CDR1 SGHRS and CDR2 YFSETQ. The CDR3 has 14 residues. The DNA of the CDR3 is TGCGCCAGCAGCACCGGAGGCGGAGCAGATACGCAGTATTTT. It specifies CASSTGGGADTQYF.

Regarding this clone: The same CDR3 arises from other DNA sequences in this sample as well. The CDR3 spells CSVGGSNQPQHF. DNA of the CDR3: TGCAGCGTTGGAGGCAGCAATCAGCCCCAGCATTTT. The chain has TRBV29-1 and TRBJ1-5; D is undetermined. There are 12 residues in the CDR3. The V and J ends lost 4 bases and 1 base respectively, with 5 bases between them. From germline, CDR1 is SQVTM and CDR2 ANQGSEA.

This clone was detected only a few times. The genes are TRBV29-1 and TRBJ2-1; D is possibly TRBD1 (6 bases). From germline, CDR1 is SQVTM and CDR2 ANQGSEA. The CDR3 sequence is 17 residues long. The V end lost 6 bases, the J end lost 5 bases, and 26 bases lay between the germline ends. CDR3 coding DNA: TGCAGCGTACGCACCCTCTTCACAGGGTATGGGGACAATGAGCAGTTCTTC. The encoded protein is CSVRTLFTGYGDNEQFF.

This clone has more than one count but fewer than ten. The V call is TRBV12-5, the J call TRBJ2-3; 9 positions agree with TRBD1. The CDR3 extends over 17 amino acids. The junction had 10 bases not matched to a gene; V was cut back by 5 bases and J by 1 base. In germline, CDR1 is LGHNT, CDR2 FRNRAP. The CDR3 region is CASGLNRGLRGTDTQYF. The CDR3 nucleotides are TGTGCTAGTGGTCTAAACAGGGGGCTGAGGGGCACAGATACGCAGTATTTT.

This clone came up a few times. V gene TRBV5-1 combines with J gene TRBJ2-1, with D maybe TRBD2 (5 bases). Trimming shortened V by 4 bases and J by 0 bases, and 14 bases separated the two germline ends. The CDR3 is made up of 16 amino acids. Germline V gene data show CDR1 as SGHRS and CDR2 as YFSETQ. Written as DNA, the CDR3 is TGCGCCAGCAGCGCGTTGACGGGGAACTCCTACAATGAGCAGTTCTTC. Its translation is CASSALTGNSYNEQFF.

In its sample, this clone was seen a few times. The V call is TRBV9, the J call TRBJ1-2; 7 nucleotides align to TRBD1. V trimming: 3 bases; J trimming: 8 bases; junction bases outside the gene matches: 13. Germline assignment: CDR1 SGDLS and CDR2 YYNGEE. The CDR3 runs to 15 residues. The DNA of the CDR3 is TGTGCCAGCAGCGAGGGGGCTACCCTCAGGCGAGGCTACACCTTC. As protein: CASSEGATLRRGYTF.

This clone was seen a few times. V is TRBV7-2 and J is TRBJ2-3; TRBD2 aligns across 7 bases. Per germline, CDR1 SGHTA and CDR2 FQGNSA. The CDR3 loop spans 14 amino acids. The J segment lost 4 bases and the V segment lost 6 bases, leaving 7 bases of the junction unmatched. The CDR3 DNA reads as TGTGCCAGCAGTCCCACTACTAGCGCAGATACGCAGTATTTT. Protein: CASSPTTSADTQYF.